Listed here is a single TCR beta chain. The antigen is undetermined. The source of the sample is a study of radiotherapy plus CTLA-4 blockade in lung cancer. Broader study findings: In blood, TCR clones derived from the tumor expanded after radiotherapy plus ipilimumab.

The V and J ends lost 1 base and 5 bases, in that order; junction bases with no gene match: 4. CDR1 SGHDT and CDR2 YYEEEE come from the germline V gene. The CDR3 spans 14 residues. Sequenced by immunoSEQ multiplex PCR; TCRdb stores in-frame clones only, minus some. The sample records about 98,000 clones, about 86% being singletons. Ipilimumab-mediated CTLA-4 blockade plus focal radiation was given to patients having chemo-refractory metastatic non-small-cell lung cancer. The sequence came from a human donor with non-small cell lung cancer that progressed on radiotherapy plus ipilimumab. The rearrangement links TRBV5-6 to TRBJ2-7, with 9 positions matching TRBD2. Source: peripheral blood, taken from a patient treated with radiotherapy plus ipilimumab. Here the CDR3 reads CASSLRLAGDEQYF. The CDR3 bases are TGTGCCAGCAGCTTGCGGTTAGCGGGAGACGAGCAGTACTTC.